Following are 22 T cell receptor beta chains from one sample sequenced in a study of molecular identifiers for immune sequencing clone quantification (dated by TCRdb to between 2018 and 2020). The library relied on PCR. Sequencing took place on an Illumina HiSeq 4000. TCRdb trimmed the raw reads at Q25, called clones with MiXCR and kept productive beta chains. Each record represents a unique CDR3 protein, reported with the most common genes and DNA among its rows. Counted in this sample were a few hundred thousand distinct CDR3 sequences; about a fifth of them appeared once. About 0.78% of the sample is in the top ten clones. What was sequenced was naive CD8+ T cells from blood, with Jurkat cell RNA spiked in. Per the publication, the cell subset or site label means: FACS-sorted CD8+CD4-CCR7+CD45RA+ naive T cells. These receptors were obtained from a human donor in good health. Some libraries in this study had Jurkat cell RNA spiked in.

This clonotype was seen at least ten times. The chain couples TRBV4-1 to TRBJ2-3; D gene uncertain. CDR3 length equals 15 residues. Germline V gives CDR1 MGHRA, CDR2 YSYEKL. V lost 1 base and J 3 bases, leaving 11 bases between the germline ends. CDR3 DNA sequence: TGCGCCAGCAGCCAAGGTGGAGTTTTTACAGATACGCAGTATTTT. It is translated as CASSQGGVFTDTQYF.

This clonotype was observed a handful of times. The CDR3 nucleotides are TGTGCCAGCAGTTACCCGCCCCGGGACTCCGGCGAGCAGTACTTC. Protein: CASSYPPRDSGEQYF. The genes are TRBV6-2 or TRBV6-3 and TRBJ2-7; the D gene is possibly TRBD2 (6 bases). The CDR3 is made up of 15 amino acids. Trimming removed 2 bases from V and 6 bases from J, with 17 bases in between. Looked up from germline, CDR1 is MNHEY and CDR2 is SVGEGT.

The rearrangement links TRBV27 to TRBJ2-7; D gene ambiguous. The CDR3 has 14 amino acids. V was shortened by 6 bases and J by 3 bases, with 15 bases between the two germline ends. CDR1 MNHEY and CDR2 SMNVEV come from the germline V gene (reference sequence). CDR3 residues: CASSQNVGFYEQYF. Here the CDR3 DNA reads TGTGCCAGCAGCCAAAACGTGGGATTCTACGAGCAGTACTTC.

This clonotype turned up a few times. For the CDR3, the DNA is TGTGCCAGCAGTGAAGTGGGGTGGGGGCAGGATTACAATGAGCAGTTCTTC. This translates into CASSEVGWGQDYNEQFF. The rearrangement joins TRBV25-1 to TRBJ2-1; maybe TRBD1 (6 bases). The ends were cut back, 2 bases at V and 4 bases at J, with 18 bases in the middle. Germline CDR1 and CDR2: MGHDK and SYGVNS. The CDR3 spans 17 residues.

The table lists this clonotype with many counts. This chain joins TRBV19 and TRBJ2-7; 13 bases align to TRBD2. The CDR3 spans 16 residues. CDR1 and CDR2 (germline): LNHDA, SQIVND (reference sequence). V gave up 5 bases and J gave up 6 bases; unmatched junction bases: 10. In DNA, the CDR3 is TGTGCCAGTAGTGACCCCGGGACTAGCGGGGTTGTCGAGCAGTACTTC. Encoded protein: CASSDPGTSGVVEQYF.

This clonotype occurred a few times. The rearrangement joins TRBV18 to TRBJ2-2; 7 nucleotides agree with TRBD2. This CDR3 is 15 amino acids long. Losses at the gene ends were 3 bases for V and 4 bases for J; bases not matched to a gene: 5. Germline assignment: CDR1 KGHSH and CDR2 LQKENI. The CDR3 DNA reads as TGTGCCAGCTCACCGAGCGGGGATTTCACCGGGGAGCTGTTTTTT. Its translation: CASSPSGDFTGELFF.

A few counts support this clonotype. The chain couples TRBV12-3 or TRBV12-4 to TRBJ1-5, with D hard to call. This CDR3 has 11 amino acids. Trimming left V 6 bases short and J 12 bases short, with 12 bases between. For the CDR3, the DNA is TGTGCCAGCAGCAGCAGCGAATTCCAGCATTTT. Amino acids: CASSSSEFQHF.

This clonotype was seen many times. The chain has TRBV5-1 and TRBJ2-7; D may be TRBD1 (6 bases). Trimming stripped 6 bases from V and 3 bases from J, with 16 bases between. CDR1 and CDR2 from the germline V gene are SGHRS and YFSETQ. The CDR3 loop spans 14 amino acids. The CDR3 sequence: CASTMEGQFYEQYF. The CDR3 coding sequence is TGCGCCAGCACCATGGAAGGACAGTTCTACGAGCAGTACTTC.

This clonotype has at least ten counts. Here the CDR3 DNA reads TGTGCCAGCAGTGGGGGGAATAACTATGGCTACACCTTC. It is translated as CASSGGNNYGYTF. The chain is built from TRBV2 and TRBJ1-2; TRBD1 is a possible D gene (5 bases). V shed 4 bases and J shed 1 base, with 7 bases lying between them. Germline V lookup: CDR1 SNHLY, CDR2 FYNNEI. The CDR3 runs 13 residues.

Turning to this clonotype: A read error is possible here, since a much larger clone lies one base away. The chain combines TRBV9 with TRBJ1-4, with D maybe TRBD1 (6 bases). The CDR3 length is 13 residues. Germline V lookup: CDR1 SGDLS, CDR2 YYNGEE. The CDR3 coding sequence is TGTGCCAGCAGCGGGGACAACCAGGAAAGACTGTTTTTT. Its protein product is CASSGDNQERLFF.

This clonotype was seen many times. V usage is TRBV28 and J usage is TRBJ1-5; D remains unclear. The CDR3 covers 13 residues. CDR1 is MDHEN and CDR2 is SYDVKM in the germline V gene. Trimming removed 8 bases at V and 5 bases at J, with 13 bases between. In DNA form, the CDR3 reads TGTGCCAGCTCACCACTGGGTGATCAGCCCCAGCATTTT. It yields the protein CASSPLGDQPQHF.

The chain is built from TRBV20-1 and TRBJ2-1; 10 bases match TRBD2. J gave up 8 bases and V 0 bases, and 4 bases lay outside the gene matches. This CDR3 spans 14 amino acids. Germline V gives CDR1 DFQATT, CDR2 SNEGSKA (reference sequence). The CDR3 sequence is CSARDLSGGHEQFF. The CDR3 bases are TGCAGTGCTAGAGATCTTAGCGGGGGGCATGAGCAGTTCTTC.

At least ten counts were recorded for this clonotype. The chain combines TRBV21-1 with TRBJ2-7; whether TRBD1, the table's D call, matches the DNA was not checked. TRBV21-1 is listed as a pseudogene. The CDR3 totals 14 residues. The CDR3 bases are TGTGCCAGCAGCAACCGGGACCCGGCCTACGAGCAGTACTTC. Its translation is CASSNRDPAYEQYF.

As concerns this clonotype: One end of the junction does not line up with germline, which may come from a read error. V usage is TRBV20-1 and J usage is TRBJ1-4; 7 bases align to TRBD1. The CDR3 is 15 residues long. Germline loops: CDR1 DFQATT, CDR2 SNEGSKA (reference sequence). The CDR3 DNA is TGCAGTGCTAGGGGTCGGACAGGCTTAGAAGAAAGACTGTTTTTT. It encodes CSARGRTGLEERLFF.

A word on this clonotype: A much larger clone sits a single nucleotide away, making a read error possible. Without the conserved terminal phenylalanine or tryptophan, this CDR3 likely stems from a read error. The genes are TRBV2 and TRBJ1-2; D is unclear. Per germline, CDR1 SNHLY and CDR2 FYNNEI. The CDR3 length is 14 residues. V was cut by 10 bases and J by 3 bases, with 18 bases left in between. The CDR3 region is CANLETQDYYGYTY. Here the CDR3 DNA reads TGTGCCAACTTAGAGACACAAGATTACTATGGCTACACCTAC.

To note about this clonotype: One end of the junction varies from germline; a read error may be responsible. This chain uses TRBV2 with TRBJ2-7, with 8 bases that match TRBD1. Germline assignment: CDR1 SNHLY and CDR2 FYNNEI. The CDR3 contains 14 residues. The CDR3 DNA reads TGTGCCGGCAGTGCCGGGACAGGCTCCTACGAGCAGTACTTC. Translating gives CAGSAGTGSYEQYF.

In its sample, this clonotype was seen many times. The chain joins TRBV2 to TRBJ2-3; perhaps TRBD2 as D (6 bases). Per germline, CDR1 SNHLY and CDR2 FYNNEI. This CDR3 is 14 amino acids long. V dropped 1 base and J dropped 1 base, with 6 bases sitting between them. The CDR3 loop is CASSEGGGTDTQYF. The CDR3 DNA reads TGTGCCAGCAGTGAAGGGGGGGGCACAGATACGCAGTATTTT.

Many counts were recorded for this clonotype. The chain has TRBV6-2 or TRBV6-3 and TRBJ2-3, with D possibly being TRBD1 or TRBD2 (6 bases each). The CDR3 covers 12 residues. The germline gives CDR1 MNHEY, CDR2 SVGEGT. Trimming stripped 8 bases from V and 2 bases from J, with 8 bases between. As DNA, the CDR3 is TGTGCCAGCGGGGGGCACACAGATACGCAGTATTTT. This gives the protein CASGGHTDTQYF.

This clonotype was observed at least ten times. This chain joins TRBV7-9 and TRBJ2-3, with 14 bases identical to TRBD2. V shed 5 bases, J shed 5 bases, and the junction held 9 bases outside the gene matches. The CDR3 is 17 residues long. Germline-derived CDR1 and CDR2 are SEHNR and FQNEAQ (reference sequence). CDR3 sequence (DNA): TGTGCCAGCAGCACAACCGGGACTAGCGGGGGAATAGATACGCAGTATTTT. Its translation is CASSTTGTSGGIDTQYF.

This clonotype was found many times. DNA for the CDR3: TGTGCCAGCAGTACCCCGGACAATCGATATACGCAGTATTTT. Protein product: CASSTPDNRYTQYF. The J gene is TRBJ2-3, the V gene TRBV25-1; D is perhaps TRBD1 (5 bases). Trimming left V 5 bases short and J 7 bases short, with 16 bases between. The CDR3 loop spans 14 amino acids. The V gene's germline CDR1 is MGHDK and CDR2 SYGVNS.

This clonotype has just a few counts. V and J are TRBV13 and TRBJ2-7; TRBD2 agrees at 7 bases. Germline values: CDR1 PRHDT, CDR2 FYEKMQ (reference sequence). The trim removed 5 bases at V and 2 bases at J, leaving 12 bases unmatched. There are 16 residues in the CDR3. CDR3 sequence reads: CASSPMGAGWTYEQYF. CDR3 bases: TGTGCCAGCAGCCCGATGGGAGCGGGATGGACCTACGAGCAGTACTTC. The full variable domain, in which reference TRBV13 and TRBJ2-7 provide the parts outside the CDR3, is AAGVIQSPRHLIKEKRETATLKCYPIPRHDTVYWYQQGPGQDPQFLISFYEKMQSDKGSIPDRFSAQQFSDYHSELNMSSLELGDSALYFCASSPMGAGWTYEQYFGPGTRLTVT.

The V call is TRBV4-1, the J call TRBJ2-4; no reliable D call. The germline gives CDR1 MGHRA, CDR2 YSYEKL. The CDR3 spans 16 residues. V lost 0 bases and J 7 bases, leaving 16 bases between the germline ends. The CDR3 here is CASSQETRVNWNIQYF. The CDR3 DNA reads as TGCGCCAGCAGCCAAGAGACAAGGGTAAATTGGAACATTCAGTACTTC.